This T cell receptor (beta chain) is from a study of blood T cell repertoires in COVID-19. The wider study: In each case, the material was cDNA or gDNA derived from T cells, B-cell-depleted T cells, or PBMCs.

CDR3 size: 14 residues. Germline loops: CDR1 MDHEN, CDR2 SYDVKM. V lost 5 bases and J lost 7; bases outside the gene matches: 5. Clones were read by immunoSEQ multiplex PCR, and TCRdb kept only the in-frame ones, dropping some. The table lists 88,000 or so clones, roughly nine tenths of them singletons. The sample taken for sequencing was peripheral blood. This rearrangement joins TRBV28 to TRBJ1-6, with TRBD1 matching 7 bases. The sequence was collected from a man aged 50 or older with acute or convalescent COVID-19. In DNA form, the CDR3 reads TGTGCCAGCAGTGAAAACAGGGGAAATTCACCCCTCCACTTT. Its translation: CASSENRGNSPLHF.